This TCR beta chain is drawn from a study of graft-versus-host responses after intestinal transplantation. Whole-study context: Following induction with anti-thymocyte globulin, all recipients were given tacrolimus and steroids for two to three years. Whole-study results and caveats: Recipient marrow held GvH clones, some first seen in ileum or blood. Early post-transplant HvG declines were associated with peak circulating GvH clone levels.

The table came from immunoSEQ multiplex PCR; TCRdb's copy has only in-frame clones and leaves some out. Of tens of thousands of clones in the sample, approximately 90% were seen once. The V gene's germline CDR1 is MDHEN and CDR2 SYDVKM. CDR3 size: 15 residues. The junction had 2 bases not matched to a gene; V was cut back by 1 base and J by 4 bases. About this clone: Its antigen is unidentified.

The TCR comes from a human patient who received an intestinal transplant, so some T cells may come from the graft donor. V usage is TRBV28 and J usage is TRBJ2-3; 10 bases agree with TRBD2. The sequencing here drew on PBMCs, taken 98 days after intestinal transplantation. CDR3 residues: CASSLSSGRSDTQYF. The CDR3 DNA reads as TGTGCCAGCAGTTTATCTAGCGGGAGATCAGATACGCAGTATTTT. Looking up the rest from reference TRBV28 and TRBJ2-3 gives the full variable domain: DVKVTQSSRYLVKRTGEKVFLECVQDMDHENMFWYRQDPGLGLRLIYFSYDVKMKEKGDIPEGYSVSREKKERFSLILESASTNQTSMYLCASSLSSGRSDTQYFGPGTRLTVL.